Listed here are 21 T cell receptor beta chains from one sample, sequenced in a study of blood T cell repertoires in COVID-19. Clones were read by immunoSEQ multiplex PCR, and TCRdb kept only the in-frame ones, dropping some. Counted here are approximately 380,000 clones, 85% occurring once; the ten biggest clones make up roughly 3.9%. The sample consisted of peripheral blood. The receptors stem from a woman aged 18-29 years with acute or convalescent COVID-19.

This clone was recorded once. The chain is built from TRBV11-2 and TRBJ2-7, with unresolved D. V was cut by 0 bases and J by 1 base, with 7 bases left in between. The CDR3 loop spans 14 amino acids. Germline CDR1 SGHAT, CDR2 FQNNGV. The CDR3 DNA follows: TGTGCCAGCAGCTTAGAAACAGCTTCCTACGAGCAGTACTTC. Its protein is CASSLETASYEQYF.

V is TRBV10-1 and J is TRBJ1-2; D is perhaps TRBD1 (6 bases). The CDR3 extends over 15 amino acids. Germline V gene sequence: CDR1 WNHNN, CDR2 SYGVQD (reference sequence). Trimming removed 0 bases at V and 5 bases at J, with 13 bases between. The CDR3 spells CASSESRDMGYGYTF. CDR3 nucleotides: TGCGCCAGCAGTGAGTCCCGGGACATGGGATATGGCTACACCTTC.

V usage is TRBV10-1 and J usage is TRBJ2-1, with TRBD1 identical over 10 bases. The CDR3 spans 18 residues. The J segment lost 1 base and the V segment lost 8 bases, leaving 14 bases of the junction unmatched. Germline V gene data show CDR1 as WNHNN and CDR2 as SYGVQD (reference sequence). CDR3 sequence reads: CASFIRDRGYLSYNEQFF. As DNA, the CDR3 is TGCGCCAGCTTTATCCGGGACAGGGGATACCTATCCTACAATGAGCAGTTCTTC.

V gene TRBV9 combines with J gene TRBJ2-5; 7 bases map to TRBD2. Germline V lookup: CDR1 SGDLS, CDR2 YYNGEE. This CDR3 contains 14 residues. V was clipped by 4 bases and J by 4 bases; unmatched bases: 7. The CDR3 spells CASSPSGGSETQYF. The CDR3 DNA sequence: TGTGCCAGCAGCCCTTCGGGGGGATCAGAGACCCAGTACTTC.

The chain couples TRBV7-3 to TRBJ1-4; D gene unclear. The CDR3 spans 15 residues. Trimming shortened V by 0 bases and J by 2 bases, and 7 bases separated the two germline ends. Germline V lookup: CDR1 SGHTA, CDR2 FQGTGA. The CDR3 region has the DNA TGTGCCAGCAGCTTAACAAGGGAGACTAATGAAAAACTGTTTTTT. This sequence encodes CASSLTRETNEKLFF.

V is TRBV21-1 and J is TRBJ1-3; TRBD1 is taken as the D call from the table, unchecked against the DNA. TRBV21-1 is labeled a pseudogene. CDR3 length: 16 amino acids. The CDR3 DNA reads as TGTGCCAGCAGCAAAGGACAGGACTGCTCTGGAAACACCATATATTTT. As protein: CASSKGQDCSGNTIYF.

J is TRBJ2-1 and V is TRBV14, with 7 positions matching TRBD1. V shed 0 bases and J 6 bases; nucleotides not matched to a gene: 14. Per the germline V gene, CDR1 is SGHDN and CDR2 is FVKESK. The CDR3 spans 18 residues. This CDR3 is CASSQDGLQGTPGNEQFF. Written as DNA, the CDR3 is TGTGCCAGCAGCCAAGATGGGTTACAGGGGACCCCCGGCAATGAGCAGTTCTTC.

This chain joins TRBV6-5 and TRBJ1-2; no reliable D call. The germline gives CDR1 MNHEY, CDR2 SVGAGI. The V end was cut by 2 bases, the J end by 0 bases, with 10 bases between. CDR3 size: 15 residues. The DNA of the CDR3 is TGTGCCAGCAGTTACCCAAAACAAGCTAACTATGGCTACACCTTC. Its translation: CASSYPKQANYGYTF.

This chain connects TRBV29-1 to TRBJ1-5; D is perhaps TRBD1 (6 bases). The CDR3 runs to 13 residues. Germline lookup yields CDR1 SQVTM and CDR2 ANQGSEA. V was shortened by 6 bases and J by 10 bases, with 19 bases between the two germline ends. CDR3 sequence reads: CSVAGQKGTPQHF. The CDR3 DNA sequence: TGCAGCGTCGCCGGACAGAAGGGAACCCCCCAGCATTTT.

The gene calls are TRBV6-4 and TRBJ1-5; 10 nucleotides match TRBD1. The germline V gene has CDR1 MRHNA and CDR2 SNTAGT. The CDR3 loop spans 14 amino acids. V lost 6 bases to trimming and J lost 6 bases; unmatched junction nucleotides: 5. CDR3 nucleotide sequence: TGTGCCAGCAGCCAGACAGGGGGCACTCAGCCCCAGCATTTT. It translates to CASSQTGGTQPQHF.

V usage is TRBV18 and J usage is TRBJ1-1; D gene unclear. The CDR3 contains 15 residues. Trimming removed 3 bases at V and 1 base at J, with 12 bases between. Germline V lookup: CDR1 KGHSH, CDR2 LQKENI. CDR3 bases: TGTGCCAGCTCACCTTTGGGCGAAGGGAACACTGAAGCTTTCTTT. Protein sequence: CASSPLGEGNTEAFF.

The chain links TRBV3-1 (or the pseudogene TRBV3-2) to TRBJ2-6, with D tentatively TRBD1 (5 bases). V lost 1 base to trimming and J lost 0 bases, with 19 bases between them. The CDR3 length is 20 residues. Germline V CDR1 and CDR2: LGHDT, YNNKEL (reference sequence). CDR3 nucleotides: TGTGCCAGCAGCCAAGCCCGGATCGCAGGGCGTTTCTCTGGGGCCAACGTCCTGACTTTC. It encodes CASSQARIAGRFSGANVLTF.

The DNA of the CDR3 is TGTGCCAGCAGTCGTCGACCGGGACAGGGCGCCTACGAGCAGTACTTC. It codes for CASSRRPGQGAYEQYF. The gene calls are TRBV27 and TRBJ2-7; 9 bases are shared with TRBD1. With 5 bases clipped from V and 2 bases from J, the junction kept 10 bases outside the gene matches. This CDR3 is 16 amino acids long. Per germline, CDR1 MNHEY and CDR2 SMNVEV (reference sequence).

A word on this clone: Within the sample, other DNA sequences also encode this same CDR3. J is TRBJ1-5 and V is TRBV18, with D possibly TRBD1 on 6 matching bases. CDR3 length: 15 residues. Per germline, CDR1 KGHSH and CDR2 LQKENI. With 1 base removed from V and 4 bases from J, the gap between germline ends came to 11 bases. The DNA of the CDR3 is TGTGCCAGCTCACCACAGCAGGGGTCGAATCAGCCCCAGCATTTT. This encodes CASSPQQGSNQPQHF.

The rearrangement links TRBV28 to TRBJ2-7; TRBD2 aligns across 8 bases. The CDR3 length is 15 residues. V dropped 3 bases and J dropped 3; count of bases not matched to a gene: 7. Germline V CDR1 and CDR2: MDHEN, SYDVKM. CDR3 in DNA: TGTGCCAGCAGTTTTGCCCCCACTAGCGGCTACGAGCAGTACTTC. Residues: CASSFAPTSGYEQYF. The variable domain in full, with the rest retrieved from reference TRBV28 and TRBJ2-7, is DVKVTQSSRYLVKRTGEKVFLECVQDMDHENMFWYRQDPGLGLRLIYFSYDVKMKEKGDIPEGYSVSREKKERFSLILESASTNQTSMYLCASSFAPTSGYEQYFGPGTRLTVT.

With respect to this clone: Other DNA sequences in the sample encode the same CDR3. In DNA form, the CDR3 reads TGTGCCAGCAGCGAGGGACAGGGAGGCTATGGCTACACCTTC. Translated: CASSEGQGGYGYTF. V and J are TRBV9 and TRBJ1-2; 9 nucleotides agree with TRBD1. Germline assignment: CDR1 SGDLS and CDR2 YYNGEE. The CDR3 runs to 14 residues. V shed 3 bases and J 4 bases; nucleotides not matched to a gene: 4.

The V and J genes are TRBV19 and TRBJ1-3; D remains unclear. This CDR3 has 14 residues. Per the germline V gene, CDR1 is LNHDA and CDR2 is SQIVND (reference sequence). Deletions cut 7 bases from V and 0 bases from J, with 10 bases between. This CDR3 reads CASTPGDSGNTIYF. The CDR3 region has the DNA TGTGCCAGTACCCCGGGTGACTCTGGAAACACCATATATTTT.

The CDR3: CASSSTGGRQPQHF. The CDR3 DNA sequence: TGTGCCAGCAGCTCGACAGGGGGAAGGCAGCCCCAGCATTTT. The chain combines TRBV5-6 with TRBJ1-5; 9 nucleotides align to TRBD1. With 3 bases clipped from V and 7 bases from J, the junction kept 5 bases outside the gene matches. The CDR3 runs to 14 residues. Germline CDR1 is SGHDT and CDR2 is YYEEEE.

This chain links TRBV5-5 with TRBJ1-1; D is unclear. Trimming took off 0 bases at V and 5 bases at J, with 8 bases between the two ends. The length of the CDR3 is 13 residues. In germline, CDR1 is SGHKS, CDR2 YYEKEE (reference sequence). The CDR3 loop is CASSLDWETEAFF. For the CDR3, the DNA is TGTGCCAGCAGCTTGGACTGGGAGACTGAAGCTTTCTTT.

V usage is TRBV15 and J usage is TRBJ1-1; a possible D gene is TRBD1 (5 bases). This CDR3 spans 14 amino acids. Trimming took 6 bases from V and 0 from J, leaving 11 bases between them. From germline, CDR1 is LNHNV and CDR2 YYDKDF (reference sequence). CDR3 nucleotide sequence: TGTGCCACCAGGAAGGGGACTATGAACACTGAAGCTTTCTTT. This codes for CATRKGTMNTEAFF.

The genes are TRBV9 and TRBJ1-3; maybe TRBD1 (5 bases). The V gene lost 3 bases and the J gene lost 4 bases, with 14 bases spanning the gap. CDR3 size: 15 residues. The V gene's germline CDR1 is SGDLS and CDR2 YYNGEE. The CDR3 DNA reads TGTGCCAGCAGCGATCAGGGTTTGAGGGGAAACACCATATATTTT. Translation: CASSDQGLRGNTIYF.